This entry lists 14 T cell receptor beta chains sequenced from one sample in a study of cytomegalovirus exposure and HLA in healthy donors. The data were produced by immunoSEQ multiplex PCR, yet TCRdb's version contains in-frame clones alone and is incomplete. In the table there are about 220,000 clones, approximately 80% of which are singletons. Sequenced input: PBMCs. The source of these receptors is a woman under 40 in good health and CMV-seropositive.

The CDR3 here is CATPPQQGNTEAFF. The CDR3 bases are TGCGCCACCCCGCCTCAACAGGGGAACACTGAAGCTTTCTTT. The gene calls are TRBV23-1 and TRBJ1-1; a weak D match, TRBD1 (6 bases). TRBV23-1 is assigned to the ORF class and has an uncertain function. CDR3 length: 14 amino acids. Trimming pared 10 bases from V and 1 base from J, leaving 16 bases between.

V is TRBV7-2 and J is TRBJ2-1; D is undetermined. This CDR3 is 15 amino acids long. Deletions cut 6 bases from V and 0 bases from J, with 12 bases between. Germline CDR1 is SGHTA and CDR2 is FQGNSA. CDR3 nucleotides: TGTGCCAGCAGAGTAGACGCAAGCTCCTACAATGAGCAGTTCTTC. As protein: CASRVDASSYNEQFF.

There are a few counts of this clone. This chain links TRBV10-1 with TRBJ2-2, with 7 bases that match TRBD2. V trimming: 0 bases; J trimming: 0 bases; junction bases outside the gene matches: 1. Germline loops: CDR1 WNHNN, CDR2 SYGVQD (reference sequence). The CDR3 totals 16 residues. The CDR3 spells CASSESGTTNTGELFF. The CDR3, as DNA: TGCGCCAGCAGTGAGTCGGGGACTACGAACACCGGGGAGCTGTTTTTT.

The rearrangement links TRBV27 to TRBJ2-7; TRBD1 agrees at 7 bases. Germline CDR1 is MNHEY and CDR2 is SMNVEV (reference sequence). V was pared by 4 bases and J by 2 bases, with 5 bases of the junction left unmatched. The CDR3 runs 14 residues. CDR3 coding DNA: TGTGCCAGCAGTTCCCTCAGGGGGACCTACGAGCAGTACTTC. It specifies CASSSLRGTYEQYF.

This clone appeared a single time. The J gene is TRBJ1-2, the V gene TRBV9; a possible D gene is TRBD1 (5 bases). V was cut by 0 bases and J by 8 bases, with 8 bases left in between. Looked up from germline, CDR1 is SGDLS and CDR2 is YYNGEE. CDR3 length equals 12 residues. CDR3 sequence: CASSVAGSGYTF. Written as DNA, the CDR3 is TGTGCCAGCAGCGTAGCAGGGAGCGGCTACACCTTC.

The chain is built from TRBV5-1 and TRBJ1-3; D gene uncertain. The CDR3 has 13 residues. Germline V gene lookup returns CDR1 SGHRS and CDR2 YFSETQ. The germline V and J ends were trimmed by 5 bases and 0 bases, with 6 bases remaining between them. The CDR3 nucleotides are TGCGCCAGCAGTGCGTCCTCTGGAAACACCATATATTTT. This sequence encodes CASSASSGNTIYF.

The chain joins TRBV12-5 to TRBJ2-3, with 13 nucleotides matching TRBD2. The V and J ends lost 3 bases and 4 bases, in that order; junction bases with no gene match: 4. The CDR3 has 16 amino acids. Germline-derived CDR1 and CDR2 are LGHNT and FRNRAP. For the CDR3, the DNA is TGTGCTAGTGGTTTAATTACTAGCGGGAGGGCAGATACGCAGTATTTT. This codes for CASGLITSGRADTQYF.

This clone was picked up many times. The V call is TRBV4-2, the J call TRBJ2-3; unclear D gene. The CDR3 spans 17 residues. In germline, CDR1 is LGHNA, CDR2 YNFKEQ. Trimming pared 0 bases from V and 5 bases from J, leaving 18 bases between. CDR3 sequence (DNA): TGTGCCAGCAGCCAAGAAGGTCTCCGATTGAGACTAGATACGCAGTATTTT. Amino acid sequence: CASSQEGLRLRLDTQYF.

The chain carries TRBV29-1 and TRBJ2-7, with 7 nucleotides matching TRBD1. Germline V lookup: CDR1 SQVTM, CDR2 ANQGSEA. The CDR3 spans 12 residues. Unmatched junction bases numbered 8, after V lost 8 bases and J lost 4 bases. CDR3 DNA sequence: TGCAGCATTAGCCGGGACAGTTACGAGCAGTACTTC. Its translation is CSISRDSYEQYF.

The rearrangement joins TRBV5-6 to TRBJ1-2, with D possibly being TRBD1 (6 bases). The germline CDR1 and CDR2 sequences are SGHDT and YYEEEE. This CDR3 has 14 residues. V was shortened by 4 bases and J by 3 bases, with 13 bases between the two germline ends. The CDR3 spells CASSPQGLYYGYTF. The CDR3 DNA follows: TGTGCCAGCAGCCCACAGGGCTTGTACTATGGCTACACCTTC.

This clone has just a few counts. The rearrangement joins TRBV2 to TRBJ2-7, with D unresolved. CDR1 SNHLY and CDR2 FYNNEI come from the germline V gene. Trimming left V 8 bases short and J 6 bases short, with 17 bases between. CDR3 length equals 13 residues. DNA of the CDR3: TGTGCCAGCGGCCCCTGGGAAGGTAGCGAGCAGTACTTC. Translation gives CASGPWEGSEQYF. The entire variable domain, with the rest obtained from reference TRBV2 and TRBJ2-7, is as follows: EPEVTQTPSHQVTQMGQEVILRCVPISNHLYFYWYRQILGQKVEFLVSFYNNEISEKSEIFDDQFSVERPDGSNFTLKIRSTKLEDSAMYFCASGPWEGSEQYFGPGTRLTVT.

The chain couples TRBV6-1 to TRBJ2-1; D perhaps matches TRBD2 (6 bases). Per germline, CDR1 MNHNS and CDR2 SASEGT. This CDR3 is 13 amino acids long. V shed 3 bases and J shed 8 bases, with 11 bases lying between them. This CDR3 is CASSDTSSHEQFF. CDR3 DNA sequence: TGTGCCAGCAGTGATACTAGCAGCCATGAGCAGTTCTTC.

This sequence joins TRBV27 and TRBJ2-3; D is possibly TRBD2 (6 bases). The V and J ends lost 4 bases and 1 base respectively, with 12 bases between them. The germline V gene encodes CDR1 MNHEY and CDR2 SMNVEV (reference sequence). There are 15 residues in the CDR3. CDR3 sequence: CASSWSSGRTDTQYF. The CDR3 DNA reads TGTGCCAGCAGTTGGTCAAGCGGGCGCACAGATACGCAGTATTTT.

V usage is TRBV7-2 and J usage is TRBJ1-2; D unresolved. The length of the CDR3 is 14 residues. Germline V gene sequence: CDR1 SGHTA, CDR2 FQGNSA. Trimming removed 4 bases at V and 3 bases at J, with 12 bases between. The chain's CDR3 is CASSWTPQDYGYTF. DNA of the CDR3: TGTGCCAGCAGCTGGACGCCCCAGGACTATGGCTACACCTTC.